This T cell receptor beta chain was identified during a study of response to subunit inactivated influenza vaccine. The study, taken as a whole, reports: Each seasonal influenza vaccination recruits few new T cells, the authors suggested.

This clonotype was found a few times. The antigen is not known. Germline CDR1 reads ENHRY; CDR2 reads SYGVKD. V lost 4 bases to trimming and J lost 6 bases; unmatched junction nucleotides: 7. The CDR3 contains 14 residues. MiXCR, applied by TCRdb to the RT-PCR reads, yields one record per CDR3 protein. The repertoire holds around 580,000 distinct CDR3 sequences, with about 12% as singletons. The clonotype was recovered from a man aged 50 to 59 who received an inactivated influenza vaccine. This specimen consisted of PBMCs from blood, obtained on the day of vaccination. The chain links TRBV10-3 to TRBJ2-3; 7 bases match TRBD2. The DNA of the CDR3 is TGTGCCATCAGTGGGACTAGTTCGATCGATACGCAGTATTTT. Protein: CAISGTSSIDTQYF.